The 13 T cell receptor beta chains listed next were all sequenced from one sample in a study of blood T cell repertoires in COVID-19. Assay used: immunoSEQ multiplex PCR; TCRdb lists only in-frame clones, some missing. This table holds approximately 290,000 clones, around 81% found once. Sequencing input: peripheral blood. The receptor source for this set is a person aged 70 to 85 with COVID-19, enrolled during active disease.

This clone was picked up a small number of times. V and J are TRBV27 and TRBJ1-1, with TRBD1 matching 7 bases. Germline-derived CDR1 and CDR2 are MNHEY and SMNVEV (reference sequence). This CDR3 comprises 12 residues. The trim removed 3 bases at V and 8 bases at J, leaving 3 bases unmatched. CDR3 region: CASSFLQGEAFF. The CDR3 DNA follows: TGTGCCAGCAGTTTTTTACAGGGGGAAGCTTTCTTT.

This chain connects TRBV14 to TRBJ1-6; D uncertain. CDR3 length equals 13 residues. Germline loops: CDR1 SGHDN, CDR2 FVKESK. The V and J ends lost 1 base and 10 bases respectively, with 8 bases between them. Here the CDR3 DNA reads TGTGCCAGCAGCCAAGTGCACACCTCACCCCTCCACTTT. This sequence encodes CASSQVHTSPLHF.

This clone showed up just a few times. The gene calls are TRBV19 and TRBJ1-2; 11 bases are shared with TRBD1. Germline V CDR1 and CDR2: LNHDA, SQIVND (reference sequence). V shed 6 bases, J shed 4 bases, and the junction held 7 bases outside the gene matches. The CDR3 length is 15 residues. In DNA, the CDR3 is TGTGCCAGTAGGCCGGGACAGGGGGAATTCTATGGCTACACCTTC. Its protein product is CASRPGQGEFYGYTF.

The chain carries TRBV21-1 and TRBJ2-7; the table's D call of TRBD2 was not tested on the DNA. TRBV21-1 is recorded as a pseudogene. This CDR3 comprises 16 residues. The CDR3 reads CASSKEGWISGYEQYF. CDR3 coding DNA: TGTGCCAGCAGCAAAGAAGGGTGGATTAGCGGCTACGAGCAGTACTTC.

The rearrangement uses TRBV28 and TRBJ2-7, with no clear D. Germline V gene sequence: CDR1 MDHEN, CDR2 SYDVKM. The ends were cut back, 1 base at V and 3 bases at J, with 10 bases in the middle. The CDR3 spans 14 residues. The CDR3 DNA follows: TGTGCCAGCAGTTTATCCGGCGGTTACTACGAGCAGTACTTC. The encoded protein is CASSLSGGYYEQYF.

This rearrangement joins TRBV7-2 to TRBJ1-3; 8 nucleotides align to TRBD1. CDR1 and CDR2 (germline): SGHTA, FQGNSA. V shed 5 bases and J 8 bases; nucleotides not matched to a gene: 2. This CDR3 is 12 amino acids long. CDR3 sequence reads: CASSPTGDTIYF. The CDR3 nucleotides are TGTGCCAGCAGCCCGACAGGGGACACCATATATTTT.

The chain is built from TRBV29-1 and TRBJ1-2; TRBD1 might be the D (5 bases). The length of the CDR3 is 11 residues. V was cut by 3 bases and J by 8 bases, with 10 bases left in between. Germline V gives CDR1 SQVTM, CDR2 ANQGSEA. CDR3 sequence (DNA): TGCAGCGTTGACGGGGGTGAAGGCTACACCTTC. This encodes CSVDGGEGYTF.

The CDR3 DNA is TGTGCCAGCAGCCAGAGACAGGGGGCGTTAGTTGTCCTGACTTTC. The encoded protein is CASSQRQGALVVLTF. V gene TRBV5-4 combines with J gene TRBJ2-6; 10 bases fit TRBD1. This CDR3 comprises 15 residues. V shed 4 bases, J shed 13 bases, and the junction held 11 bases outside the gene matches. CDR1 and CDR2 (germline): SGHNT, YYREEE (reference sequence).

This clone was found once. CDR3 in amino acids: CASSLSDRAGETQYF. The DNA of the CDR3 is TGTGCCAGCAGCTTATCGGACAGGGCCGGGGAGACCCAGTACTTC. The chain links TRBV5-6 to TRBJ2-5, with 8 bases that match TRBD1. CDR1 and CDR2 from the germline V gene are SGHDT and YYEEEE. V lost 2 bases to trimming and J lost 5 bases; unmatched junction nucleotides: 8. The CDR3 sequence is 15 residues long.

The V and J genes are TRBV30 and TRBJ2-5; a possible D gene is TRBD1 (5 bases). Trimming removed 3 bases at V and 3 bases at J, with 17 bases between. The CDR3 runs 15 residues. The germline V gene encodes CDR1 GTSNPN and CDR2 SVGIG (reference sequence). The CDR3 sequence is CAWSRVRRDKETQYF. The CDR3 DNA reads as TGTGCCTGGAGCAGGGTGCGGAGAGATAAAGAGACCCAGTACTTC. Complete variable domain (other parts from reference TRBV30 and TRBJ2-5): SQTIHQWPATLVQPVGSPLSLECTVEGTSNPNLYWYRQAAGRGLQLLFYSVGIGQISSEVPQNLSASRPQDRQFILSSKKLLLSDSGFYLCAWSRVRRDKETQYFGPGTRLLVL.

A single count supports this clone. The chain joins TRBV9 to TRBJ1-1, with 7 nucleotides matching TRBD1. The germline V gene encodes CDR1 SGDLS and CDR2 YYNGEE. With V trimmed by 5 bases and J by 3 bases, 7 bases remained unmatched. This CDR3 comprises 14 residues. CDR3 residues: CASRTGLRDTEAFF. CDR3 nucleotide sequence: TGTGCCAGCAGGACAGGGCTTCGGGACACTGAAGCTTTCTTT.

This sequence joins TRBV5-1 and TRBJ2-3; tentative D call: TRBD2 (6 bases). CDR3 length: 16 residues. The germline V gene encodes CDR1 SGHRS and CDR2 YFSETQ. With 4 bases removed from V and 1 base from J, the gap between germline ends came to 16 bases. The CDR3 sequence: CASSRSFPGGTDTQYF. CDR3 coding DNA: TGCGCCAGCAGCCGCTCTTTTCCGGGAGGCACAGATACGCAGTATTTT.

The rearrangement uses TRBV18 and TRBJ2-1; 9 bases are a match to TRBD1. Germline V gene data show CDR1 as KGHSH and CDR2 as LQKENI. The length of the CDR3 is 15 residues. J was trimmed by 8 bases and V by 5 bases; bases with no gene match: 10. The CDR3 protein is CASSTDRGNFDEQFF. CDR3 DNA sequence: TGTGCCAGCTCAACCGACAGGGGGAATTTCGATGAGCAGTTCTTC.